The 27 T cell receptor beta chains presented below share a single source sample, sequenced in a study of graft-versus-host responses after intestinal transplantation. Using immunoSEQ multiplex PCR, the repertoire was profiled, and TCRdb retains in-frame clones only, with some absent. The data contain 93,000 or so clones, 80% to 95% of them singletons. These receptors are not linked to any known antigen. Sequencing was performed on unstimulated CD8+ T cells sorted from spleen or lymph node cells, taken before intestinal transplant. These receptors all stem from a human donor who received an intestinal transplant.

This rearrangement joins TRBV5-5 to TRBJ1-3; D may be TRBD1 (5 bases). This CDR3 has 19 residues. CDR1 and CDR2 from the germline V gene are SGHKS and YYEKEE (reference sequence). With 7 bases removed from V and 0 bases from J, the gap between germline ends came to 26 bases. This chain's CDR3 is CASGELGALSPYSGNTIYF. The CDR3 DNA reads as TGTGCCAGCGGGGAGTTAGGGGCCCTGTCCCCCTACTCTGGAAACACCATATATTTT.

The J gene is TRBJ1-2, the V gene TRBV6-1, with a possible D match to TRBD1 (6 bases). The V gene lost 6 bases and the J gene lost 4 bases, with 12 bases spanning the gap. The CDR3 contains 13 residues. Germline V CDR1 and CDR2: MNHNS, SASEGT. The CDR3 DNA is TGTGCCAGCAGGGGGGCAGACAGCTATGGCTACACCTTC. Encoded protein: CASRGADSYGYTF.

The CDR3 nucleotides are TGCGCCAGCAGCCTAATATGGGGGGGCCAAGAGACCCAGTACTTC. Protein sequence: CASSLIWGGQETQYF. The V call is TRBV4-1, the J call TRBJ2-5, with TRBD2 matching over 7 bases. V gave up 4 bases and J gave up 1 base; unmatched junction bases: 6. The CDR3 consists of 15 residues. CDR1 is MGHRA and CDR2 is YSYEKL in the germline V gene.

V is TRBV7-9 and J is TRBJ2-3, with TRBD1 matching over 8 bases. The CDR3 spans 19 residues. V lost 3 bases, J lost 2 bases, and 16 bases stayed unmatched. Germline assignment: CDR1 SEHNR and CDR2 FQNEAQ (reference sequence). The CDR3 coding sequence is TGTGCCAGCAGCTTCAGAGGGTTGGGGACAGGTCCTCACACAGATACGCAGTATTTT. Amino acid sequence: CASSFRGLGTGPHTDTQYF.

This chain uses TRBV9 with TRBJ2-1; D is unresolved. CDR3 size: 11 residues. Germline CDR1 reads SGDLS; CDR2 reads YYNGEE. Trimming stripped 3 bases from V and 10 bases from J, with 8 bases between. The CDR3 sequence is CASSAGTEQFF. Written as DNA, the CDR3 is TGTGCCAGCAGCGCAGGAACAGAGCAGTTCTTC.

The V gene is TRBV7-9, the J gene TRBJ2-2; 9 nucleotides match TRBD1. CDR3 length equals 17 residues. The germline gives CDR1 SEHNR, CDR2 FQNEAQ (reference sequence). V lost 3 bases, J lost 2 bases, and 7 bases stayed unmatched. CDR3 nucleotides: TGTGCCAGCAGCTTCGAGGACAGGGGACCCAACACCGGGGAGCTGTTTTTT. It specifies CASSFEDRGPNTGELFF.

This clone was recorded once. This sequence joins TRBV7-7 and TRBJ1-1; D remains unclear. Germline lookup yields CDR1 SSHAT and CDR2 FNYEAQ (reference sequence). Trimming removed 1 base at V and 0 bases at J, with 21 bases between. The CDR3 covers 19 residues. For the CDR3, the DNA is TGTGCCAGCAGCTTAGGAGGGATCTTACGTTCGACTATGAACACTGAAGCTTTCTTT. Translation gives CASSLGGILRSTMNTEAFF. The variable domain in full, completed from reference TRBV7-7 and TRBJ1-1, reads GAGVSQSPRYKVTKRGQDVTLRCDPISSHATLYWYQQALGQGPEFLTYFNYEAQPDKSGLPSDRFSAERPEGSISTLTIQRTEQRDSAMYRCASSLGGILRSTMNTEAFFGQGTRLTVV.

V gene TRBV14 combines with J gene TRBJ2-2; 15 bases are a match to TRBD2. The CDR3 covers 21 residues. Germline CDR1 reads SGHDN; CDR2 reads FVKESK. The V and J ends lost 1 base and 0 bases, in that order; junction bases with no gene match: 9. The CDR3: CASSQVLGTSGGISNTGELFF. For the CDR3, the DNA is TGTGCCAGCAGCCAAGTCCTGGGGACTAGCGGGGGGATATCGAACACCGGGGAGCTGTTTTTT.

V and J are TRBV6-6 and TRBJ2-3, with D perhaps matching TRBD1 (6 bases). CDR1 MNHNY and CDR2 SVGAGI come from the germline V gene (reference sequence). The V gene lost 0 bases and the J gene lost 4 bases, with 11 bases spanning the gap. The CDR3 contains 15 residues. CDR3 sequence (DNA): TGTGCCAGCAGTTACTCTTTACAGGGACCAGATACGCAGTATTTT. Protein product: CASSYSLQGPDTQYF.

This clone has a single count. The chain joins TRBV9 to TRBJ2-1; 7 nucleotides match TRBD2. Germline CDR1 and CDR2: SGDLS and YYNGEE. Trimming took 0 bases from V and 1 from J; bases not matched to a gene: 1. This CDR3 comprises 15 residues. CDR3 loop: CASSVGEGSYNEQFF. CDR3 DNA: TGTGCCAGCAGCGTAGGGGAGGGTTCCTACAATGAGCAGTTCTTC.

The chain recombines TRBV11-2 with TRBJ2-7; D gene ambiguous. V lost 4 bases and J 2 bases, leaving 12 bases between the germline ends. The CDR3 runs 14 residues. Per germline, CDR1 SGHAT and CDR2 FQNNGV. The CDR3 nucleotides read TGTGCCAGCAGCTCCGACCCCCGGGCCTACGAGCAGTACTTC. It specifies CASSSDPRAYEQYF.

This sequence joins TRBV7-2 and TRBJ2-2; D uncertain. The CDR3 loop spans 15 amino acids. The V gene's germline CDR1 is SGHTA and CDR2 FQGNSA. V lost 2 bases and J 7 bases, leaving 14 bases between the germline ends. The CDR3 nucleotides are TGTGCCAGCAGCTTAAGTTGGGGTATCGACGGGGAGCTGTTTTTT. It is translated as CASSLSWGIDGELFF.

CDR3 sequence: CASSQAFGGPNSYEQYF. Here the CDR3 DNA reads TGCGCCAGCAGCCAAGCCTTCGGAGGGCCCAACTCCTACGAGCAGTACTTC. The chain employs TRBV4-1 and TRBJ2-5; TRBD2 might be the D (6 bases). The J call may be incorrect, as the DNA end agrees better with TRBJ2-7. The CDR3 has 17 residues. The germline V gene encodes CDR1 MGHRA and CDR2 YSYEKL.

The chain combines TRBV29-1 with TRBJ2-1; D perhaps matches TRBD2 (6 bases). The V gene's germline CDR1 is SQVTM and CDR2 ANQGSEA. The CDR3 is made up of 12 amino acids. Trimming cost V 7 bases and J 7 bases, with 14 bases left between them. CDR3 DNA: TGCAGCGCCGGAGGGGATTTGAATGAGCAGTTCTTC. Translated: CSAGGDLNEQFF.

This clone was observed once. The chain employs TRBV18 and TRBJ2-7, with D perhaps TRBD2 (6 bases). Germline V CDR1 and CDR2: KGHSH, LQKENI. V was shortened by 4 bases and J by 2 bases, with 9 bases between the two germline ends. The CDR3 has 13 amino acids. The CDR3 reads CASSLGGTYEQYF. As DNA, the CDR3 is TGTGCCAGCTCACTGGGGGGAACCTACGAGCAGTACTTC.

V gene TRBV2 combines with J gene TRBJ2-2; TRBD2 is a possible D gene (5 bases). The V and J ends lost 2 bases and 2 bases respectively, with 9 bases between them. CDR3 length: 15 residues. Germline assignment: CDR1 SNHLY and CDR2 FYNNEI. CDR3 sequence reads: CASSERGINTGELFF. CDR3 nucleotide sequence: TGTGCCAGCAGTGAACGAGGGATAAACACCGGGGAGCTGTTTTTT.

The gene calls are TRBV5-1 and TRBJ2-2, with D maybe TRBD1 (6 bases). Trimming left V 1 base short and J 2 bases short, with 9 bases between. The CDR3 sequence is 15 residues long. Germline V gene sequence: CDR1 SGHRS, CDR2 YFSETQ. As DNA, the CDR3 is TGCGCCAGCAGCTTGACAGGGCCTAACACCGGGGAGCTGTTTTTT. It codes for CASSLTGPNTGELFF.

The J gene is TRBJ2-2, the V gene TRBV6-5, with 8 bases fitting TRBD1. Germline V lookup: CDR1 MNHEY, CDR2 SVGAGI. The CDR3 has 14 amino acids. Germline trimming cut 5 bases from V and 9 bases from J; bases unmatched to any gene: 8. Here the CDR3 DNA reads TGTGCCAGCAGTCCGGACAGGGTGCTAAGGGAGCTGTTTTTT. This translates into CASSPDRVLRELFF.

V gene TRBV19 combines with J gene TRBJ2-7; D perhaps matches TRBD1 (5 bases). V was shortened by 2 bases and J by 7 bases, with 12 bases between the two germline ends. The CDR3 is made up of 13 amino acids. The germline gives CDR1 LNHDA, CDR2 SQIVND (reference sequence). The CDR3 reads CASSIYQGMEQYF. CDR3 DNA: TGTGCCAGTAGTATATATCAGGGTATGGAGCAGTACTTC.

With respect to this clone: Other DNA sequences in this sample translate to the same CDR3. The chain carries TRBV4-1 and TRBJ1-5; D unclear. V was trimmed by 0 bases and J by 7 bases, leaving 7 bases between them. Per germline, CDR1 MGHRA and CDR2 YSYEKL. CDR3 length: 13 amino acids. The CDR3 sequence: CASSQDGGQPQHF. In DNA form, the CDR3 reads TGCGCCAGCAGCCAAGATGGAGGGCAGCCCCAGCATTTT.

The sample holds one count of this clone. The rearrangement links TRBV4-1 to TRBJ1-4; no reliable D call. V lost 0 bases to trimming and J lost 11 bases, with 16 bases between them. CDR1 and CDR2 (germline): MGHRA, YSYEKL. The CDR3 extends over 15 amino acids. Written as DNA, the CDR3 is TGCGCCAGCAGCCAAGATAGAGCGACGGCCGGGAAACTGTTTTTT. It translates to CASSQDRATAGKLFF.

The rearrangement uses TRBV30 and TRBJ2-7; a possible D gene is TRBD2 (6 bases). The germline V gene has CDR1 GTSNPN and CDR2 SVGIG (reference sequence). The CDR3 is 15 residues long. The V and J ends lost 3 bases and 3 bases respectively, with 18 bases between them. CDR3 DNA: TGTGCCTGGAGCAATCCGGGGGTAACCAACTACGAGCAGTACTTC. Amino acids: CAWSNPGVTNYEQYF.

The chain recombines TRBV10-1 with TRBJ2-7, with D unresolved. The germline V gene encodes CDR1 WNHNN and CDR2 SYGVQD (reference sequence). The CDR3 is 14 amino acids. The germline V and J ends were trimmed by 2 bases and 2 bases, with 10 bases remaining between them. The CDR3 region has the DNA TGCGCCAGCAGTGAGAGTGGCAGACCCTACGAGCAGTACTTC. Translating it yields CASSESGRPYEQYF.

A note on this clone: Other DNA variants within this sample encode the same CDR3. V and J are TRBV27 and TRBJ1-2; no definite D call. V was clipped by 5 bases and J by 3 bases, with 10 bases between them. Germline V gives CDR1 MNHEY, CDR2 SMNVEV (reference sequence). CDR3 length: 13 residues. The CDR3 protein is CASSAGPYYGYTF. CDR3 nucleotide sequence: TGTGCCAGCAGTGCCGGGCCTTACTATGGCTACACCTTC.

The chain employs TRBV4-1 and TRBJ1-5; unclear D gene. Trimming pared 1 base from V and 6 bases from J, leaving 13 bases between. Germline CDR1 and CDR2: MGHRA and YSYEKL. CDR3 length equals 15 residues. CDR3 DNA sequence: TGCGCCAGCAGCCAAGTGGCCGGGTTGGGTCAGCCCCAGCATTTT. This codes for CASSQVAGLGQPQHF.

This CDR3 reads CASSEAGRDRNYGYTF. The DNA of the CDR3 is TGTGCCAGCAGTGAAGCGGGGAGGGATAGAAACTATGGCTACACCTTC. J is TRBJ1-2 and V is TRBV2; D uncertain. This CDR3 region has 16 residues. Germline values: CDR1 SNHLY, CDR2 FYNNEI. Trimming pared 0 bases from V and 2 bases from J, leaving 13 bases between.

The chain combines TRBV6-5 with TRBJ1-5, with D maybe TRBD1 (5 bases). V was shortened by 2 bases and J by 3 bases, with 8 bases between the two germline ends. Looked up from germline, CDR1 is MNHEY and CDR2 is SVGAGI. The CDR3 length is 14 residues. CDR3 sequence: CASSYGQYNQPQHF. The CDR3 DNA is TGTGCCAGCAGTTACGGACAATACAATCAGCCCCAGCATTTT.